The 19 T cell receptor beta chains given below trace back to one sample, sequenced in a study of cytomegalovirus exposure and HLA in healthy donors. It was with 60 Vbeta and 13 Jbeta primers that the PCR ran. Some clones are missing from TCRdb's copy, which holds only in-frame ones; the method was immunoSEQ multiplex PCR. The sample lists 140,000 to 150,000 clones, about 82% occurring once. The source material was PBMCs. The source of these receptors is a woman in her thirties or forties in good health and CMV-seropositive.

V usage is TRBV27 and J usage is TRBJ2-5, with 8 bases identical to TRBD1. The junction had 5 bases not matched to a gene; V was cut back by 2 bases and J by 9 bases. The CDR3 loop spans 13 amino acids. Looked up from germline, CDR1 is MNHEY and CDR2 is SMNVEV (reference sequence). The CDR3 nucleotides are TGTGCCAGCAGTTTAACCCAACAGGGGGCCCAGTACTTC. It encodes CASSLTQQGAQYF.

The genes are TRBV6-1 and TRBJ1-1, with a weak D call TRBD1 (5 bases). The CDR3 totals 14 residues. Germline V gives CDR1 MNHNS, CDR2 SASEGT. Trimming left V 5 bases short and J 4 bases short, with 14 bases between. CDR3 in amino acids: CASSYVGGSTEAFF. The CDR3 DNA follows: TGTGCCAGCAGTTATGTCGGGGGATCCACTGAAGCTTTCTTT.

The chain links TRBV29-1 to TRBJ2-7; D is possibly TRBD2 (6 bases). Trimming pared 5 bases from V and 1 base from J, leaving 18 bases between. CDR1 is SQVTM and CDR2 is ANQGSEA in the germline V gene. The CDR3 covers 15 residues. The CDR3, as DNA: TGCAGCGTTTTAAAGCTGGCAGGGAGGTCCTACGAGCAGTACTTC. Translation: CSVLKLAGRSYEQYF.

This clone was observed a single time. The J gene is TRBJ2-5, the V gene TRBV7-2, with 8 positions matching TRBD1. The CDR3 extends over 15 amino acids. V shed 4 bases, J shed 5 bases, and the junction held 9 bases outside the gene matches. Germline-derived CDR1 and CDR2 are SGHTA and FQGNSA. The CDR3 coding sequence is TGTGCCAGCAGCTCCGGACAGGGAAAGGGGGAGACCCAGTACTTC. Protein: CASSSGQGKGETQYF.

This chain uses TRBV7-9 with TRBJ2-7; possible D gene TRBD1, 5 bases. Germline assignment: CDR1 SEHNR and CDR2 FQNEAQ (reference sequence). V was cut by 3 bases and J by 2 bases, with 8 bases left in between. The CDR3 length is 13 residues. Here the CDR3 reads CASSFTGAYEQYF. CDR3 sequence (DNA): TGTGCCAGCAGCTTTACAGGAGCCTACGAGCAGTACTTC.

The rearrangement links TRBV7-9 to TRBJ2-1; no definite D call. Deletions cut 5 bases from V and 12 bases from J, with 23 bases between. Germline V lookup: CDR1 SEHNR, CDR2 FQNEAQ (reference sequence). The CDR3 has 15 residues. The CDR3 DNA sequence: TGTGCCAGCAGCCCTAAAGACATGCCCACGAGAAGGCAGTTCTTC. It specifies CASSPKDMPTRRQFF.

The gene calls are TRBV27 and TRBJ2-3, with 7 nucleotides matching TRBD2. The CDR3 consists of 16 residues. The trim removed 4 bases at V and 1 base at J, leaving 8 bases unmatched. The germline CDR1 and CDR2 sequences are MNHEY and SMNVEV (reference sequence). CDR3 sequence (DNA): TGTGCCAGCAGTTCTGCCCAGCGGGGACGCACAGATACGCAGTATTTT. Residues: CASSSAQRGRTDTQYF.

The CDR3 here is CASSLDRGNEQYF. The DNA of the CDR3 is TGTGCCAGCAGTCTCGACAGGGGAAACGAGCAGTACTTC. The V and J genes are TRBV27 and TRBJ2-7, with 8 bases matching TRBD1. The CDR3 loop spans 13 amino acids. V lost 5 bases, J lost 5 bases, and 5 bases stayed unmatched. Germline lookup yields CDR1 MNHEY and CDR2 SMNVEV (reference sequence).

The V and J genes are TRBV7-2 and TRBJ1-4; TRBD1 agrees at 7 bases. From germline, CDR1 is SGHTA and CDR2 FQGNSA. The CDR3 is 15 residues long. J lost 3 bases, V lost 0 bases, and 1 base had no gene match. The CDR3 reads CASSLARGSNEKLFF. The DNA for the CDR3 is TGTGCCAGCAGCTTAGCCAGGGGGTCTAATGAAAAACTGTTTTTT. Complete variable domain (other parts from reference TRBV7-2 and TRBJ1-4): GAGVSQSPSNKVTEKGKDVELRCDPISGHTALYWYRQSLGQGLEFLIYFQGNSAPDKSGLPSDRFSAERTGGSVSTLTIQRTQQEDSAVYLCASSLARGSNEKLFFGSGTQLSVL.

The V call is TRBV2, the J call TRBJ2-5, with TRBD1 matching 7 bases. The CDR3 runs to 15 residues. The V gene's germline CDR1 is SNHLY and CDR2 FYNNEI. Trimming at V came to 1 base and at J to 0 bases, leaving 2 bases not matched to a gene. CDR3: CASSEGQGYQETQYF. The CDR3 DNA sequence: TGTGCCAGCAGTGAAGGACAGGGTTACCAAGAGACCCAGTACTTC.

This chain uses TRBV25-1 with TRBJ2-3, with a tentative D call TRBD2 (6 bases). Germline V lookup: CDR1 MGHDK, CDR2 SYGVNS. V was trimmed by 4 bases and J by 5 bases, leaving 16 bases between them. The CDR3 is 15 residues long. CDR3 residues: CASSARGTPGDTQYF. CDR3 in DNA: TGTGCCAGCAGTGCCCGGGGGACCCCAGGAGATACGCAGTATTTT.

The genes are TRBV18 and TRBJ1-1; possibly TRBD1 for D (6 bases). The CDR3 spans 16 residues. V was shortened by 3 bases and J by 2 bases, with 16 bases between the two germline ends. Germline CDR1 KGHSH, CDR2 LQKENI. The CDR3 DNA reads as TGTGCCAGCTCACCCTCGTTTATAGGGGGAAACACTGAAGCTTTCTTT. Amino acids: CASSPSFIGGNTEAFF.

The chain employs TRBV29-1 and TRBJ2-3; the D gene is possibly TRBD2 (6 bases). Trimming left V 5 bases short and J 0 bases short, with 12 bases between. Germline values: CDR1 SQVTM, CDR2 ANQGSEA. The CDR3 sequence is 14 residues long. The CDR3 protein is CSVKTRASTDTQYF. The DNA for the CDR3 is TGCAGCGTTAAGACTAGGGCTAGCACAGATACGCAGTATTTT.

The J gene is TRBJ1-5, the V gene TRBV27; D is unresolved. This CDR3 has 15 amino acids. The germline V and J ends were trimmed by 3 bases and 3 bases, with 12 bases remaining between them. CDR1 and CDR2 from the germline V gene are MNHEY and SMNVEV (reference sequence). The CDR3 DNA sequence: TGTGCCAGCAGTTTTCGGTCCGGGTTCAATCAGCCCCAGCATTTT. Translated, it gives CASSFRSGFNQPQHF.

The V gene is TRBV28, the J gene TRBJ2-2; 7 nucleotides align to TRBD1. Germline V lookup: CDR1 MDHEN, CDR2 SYDVKM. The CDR3 totals 14 residues. V dropped 1 base and J dropped 6; count of bases not matched to a gene: 2. The CDR3 coding sequence is TGTGCCAGCAGTTTATTAGGGGGCTCCGGGGAGCTGTTTTTT. Protein sequence: CASSLLGGSGELFF.

This rearrangement joins TRBV6-5 to TRBJ1-4; 10 bases fit TRBD1. Germline V gives CDR1 MNHEY, CDR2 SVGAGI. CDR3 length: 15 amino acids. The junction had 5 bases not matched to a gene; V was cut back by 2 bases and J by 8 bases. CDR3 bases: TGTGCCAGCAGTTACACCGGGACAGGGGTCGAAAAACTGTTTTTT. Translation: CASSYTGTGVEKLFF.

The rearrangement joins TRBV18 to TRBJ1-5; no clear D. The CDR3 consists of 13 residues. Germline CDR1 KGHSH, CDR2 LQKENI. Trimming cost V 2 bases and J 9 bases, with 11 bases left between them. The CDR3 DNA sequence: TGTGCCAGCTCACCAAAGGAGGGTTCGCCCCAGCATTTT. It encodes CASSPKEGSPQHF.

The rearrangement uses TRBV10-3 and TRBJ1-4, with D uncertain. V was trimmed by 6 bases and J by 0 bases, leaving 8 bases between them. The CDR3 consists of 14 residues. In germline, CDR1 is ENHRY, CDR2 SYGVKD. CDR3 DNA sequence: TGTGCCATCAGCAACAGTGCAACTAATGAAAAACTGTTTTTT. Protein: CAISNSATNEKLFF.

The chain employs TRBV28 and TRBJ2-5, with a weak D call TRBD1 (6 bases). The J call may be incorrect, as the DNA end agrees better with TRBJ2-7. This CDR3 spans 15 amino acids. The germline V gene encodes CDR1 MDHEN and CDR2 SYDVKM. This chain's CDR3 is CASSFTGTPPYEQYF. The CDR3 region has the DNA TGTGCCAGCAGTTTTACGGGGACACCGCCGTACGAGCAGTACTTC.